Below are 27 T cell receptor beta chains sequenced from a single sample in a study of T cells in Graves' hyperthyroidism and ophthalmopathy. RNA transcripts provided the source from which TCR beta CDR3 regions were amplified. Primed by the HTBI set, a first-round RT-PCR was run on the TCR CDR3. From the multiplex PCR reads, TCRdb called clonotypes with MiXCR, one entry per CDR3 protein. The data show hundreds of thousands of distinct CDR3 sequences, 11% to 15% seen once. The specimen sequenced was blood. The source is a woman aged 18-29 years with Graves' hyperthyroidism.

This clonotype turned up a few times. The chain has TRBV2 and TRBJ1-3, with unresolved D. CDR3 length: 13 residues. Germline lookup yields CDR1 SNHLY and CDR2 FYNNEI. With 8 bases removed from V and 0 bases from J, the gap between germline ends came to 8 bases. CDR3 in DNA: TGTGCCAGCGGCCCACACTCTGGAAACACCATATATTTT. This codes for CASGPHSGNTIYF.

This clonotype was seen a handful of times. The V call is TRBV12-3 or TRBV12-4, the J call TRBJ2-3, with 9 bases matching TRBD1. Gene TRBJ1-5 matches the end of the DNA better, so the J call may be wrong. CDR3 length: 15 amino acids. The CDR3, as DNA: TGTGCCAGCAGTTTCCCGGGACAGGGATCGGATACGCAGCATTTT. Amino acid sequence: CASSFPGQGSDTQHF.

This clonotype was found many times. The chain carries TRBV27 and TRBJ2-5; D not resolved. V was clipped by 0 bases and J by 2 bases, with 10 bases between them. The germline V gene encodes CDR1 MNHEY and CDR2 SMNVEV (reference sequence). The CDR3 covers 15 residues. The CDR3 nucleotides read TGTGCCAGCAGTTTATCCCCCCTCGCGCAAGAGACCCAGTACTTC. Protein: CASSLSPLAQETQYF.

J is TRBJ2-1 and V is TRBV11-2; 11 bases are shared with TRBD2. The CDR3 extends over 17 amino acids. CDR1 and CDR2 (germline): SGHAT, FQNNGV. Trimming took 6 bases from V and 2 from J; bases not matched to a gene: 9. The CDR3 region has the DNA TGTGCCAGCAGTTTATTCCTAGCGGGAGGAGCCTACAATGAGCAGTTCTTC. Translation gives CASSLFLAGGAYNEQFF.

The gene calls are TRBV6-1 and TRBJ2-1; 7 nucleotides line up with TRBD2. Germline values: CDR1 MNHNS, CDR2 SASEGT. The CDR3 spans 17 residues. After removal of 4 bases from V and 0 bases from J, the junction contained 9 bases not matched to a gene. DNA for the CDR3: TGTGCCAGCAGTGGGGGAGGGGTCAGGAGCTCCTACAATGAGCAGTTCTTC. Protein product: CASSGGGVRSSYNEQFF.

This clonotype was seen repeatedly, ten times or more. The chain has TRBV6-5 and TRBJ1-2; D is uncertain. This CDR3 comprises 11 residues. Per the germline V gene, CDR1 is MNHEY and CDR2 is SVGAGI. V shed 2 bases and J shed 7 bases, with 5 bases lying between them. The CDR3 loop is CASSYGGGYTF. The DNA of the CDR3 is TGTGCCAGCAGTTACGGAGGTGGCTACACCTTC.

This chain links TRBV7-9 with TRBJ1-5; TRBD1 matches at 8 bases. CDR3 length equals 18 residues. V was clipped by 8 bases and J by 8 bases; unmatched bases: 23. Germline V lookup: CDR1 SEHNR, CDR2 FQNEAQ (reference sequence). The CDR3 here is CASPDLLGLLDRVEPQHF. CDR3 nucleotide sequence: TGTGCCAGCCCTGACCTCCTCGGCCTGCTGGACAGGGTGGAGCCCCAGCATTTT.

This clonotype occurred many times. The chain joins TRBV7-9 to TRBJ2-7, with a tentative D call TRBD2 (6 bases). This CDR3 contains 16 residues. Looked up from germline, CDR1 is SEHNR and CDR2 is FQNEAQ (reference sequence). The V and J ends lost 5 bases and 0 bases respectively, with 17 bases between them. CDR3 sequence reads: CASSVMGLLSSYEQYF. The DNA of the CDR3 is TGTGCCAGCAGCGTAATGGGACTCTTGAGCTCCTACGAGCAGTACTTC.

This clonotype was recorded many times. The chain carries TRBV20-1 and TRBJ1-5; D might be TRBD1 (5 bases). Germline CDR1 reads DFQATT; CDR2 reads SNEGSKA (reference sequence). V lost 4 bases, J lost 11 bases, and 15 bases lay in between. The CDR3 runs to 12 residues. CDR3 amino acids: CSATGTVLSQHF. For the CDR3, the DNA is TGCAGTGCTACGGGGACCGTCCTTTCCCAGCATTTT.

This clonotype was picked up many times. The gene calls are TRBV20-1 and TRBJ1-2; TRBD1 matches at 8 bases. The CDR3 loop spans 19 amino acids. Trimming at V came to 3 bases and at J to 2 bases, leaving 20 bases not matched to a gene. Germline loops: CDR1 DFQATT, CDR2 SNEGSKA (reference sequence). In DNA form, the CDR3 reads TGCAGTGCTAGGCATGGAGCGACAGGGGTACAACTCCCGAACTATGGCTACACCTTC. Translated: CSARHGATGVQLPNYGYTF.

A few counts support this clonotype. The chain employs TRBV2 and TRBJ1-6, with TRBD1 matching 7 bases. Germline-derived CDR1 and CDR2 are SNHLY and FYNNEI. The V gene end was trimmed by 3 bases and the J gene end by 0 bases; junction bases not matched to a gene: 2. CDR3 length equals 16 residues. The CDR3 here is CASSETGSSYNSPLHF. In DNA, the CDR3 is TGTGCCAGCAGTGAGACAGGGAGCTCCTATAATTCACCCCTCCACTTT.

This clonotype was seen many times. The chain has TRBV29-1 and TRBJ2-3; 8 bases agree with TRBD2. V dropped 0 bases and J dropped 2; count of bases not matched to a gene: 13. This CDR3 region has 18 residues. Looked up from germline, CDR1 is SQVTM and CDR2 is ANQGSEA. CDR3 bases: TGCAGCGTTGAAGATTGGGTTCGTCTAGCGGGCAACACAGATACGCAGTATTTT. This encodes CSVEDWVRLAGNTDTQYF.

This clonotype was detected ten times or more. The V gene is TRBV30, the J gene TRBJ1-1; tentatively, D is TRBD1 (5 bases). CDR3 size: 13 residues. Germline CDR1 and CDR2: GTSNPN and SVGIG (reference sequence). Trimming removed 8 bases from V and 3 bases from J, with 16 bases in between. In nucleotides, the CDR3 is TGTGCCATGGACCAAAGGGGACACACTGAAGCTTTCTTT. It yields the protein CAMDQRGHTEAFF.

In this sample, this clonotype turned up a few times. This CDR3 reads CASSARTSGAFYEQYF. For the CDR3, the DNA is TGTGCCAGCAGTGCGCGGACTAGCGGGGCCTTCTACGAGCAGTACTTC. The rearrangement uses TRBV25-1 and TRBJ2-7; 12 nucleotides match TRBD2. The length of the CDR3 is 16 residues. The germline V gene encodes CDR1 MGHDK and CDR2 SYGVNS. V lost 4 bases to trimming and J lost 3 bases; unmatched junction nucleotides: 7.

This clonotype was found many times. The rearrangement links TRBV15 to TRBJ2-3, with 9 bases identical to TRBD2. This CDR3 region has 16 residues. The V and J ends lost 0 bases and 4 bases, in that order; junction bases with no gene match: 5. Looked up from germline, CDR1 is LNHNV and CDR2 is YYDKDF (reference sequence). The CDR3 DNA reads as TGTGCCACCAGCAGAGATCAGACTAGCGGCCCAGATACGCAGTATTTT. This gives the protein CATSRDQTSGPDTQYF.

The chain has TRBV13 and TRBJ2-7, with 10 bases lining up with TRBD1. Germline CDR1 reads PRHDT; CDR2 reads FYEKMQ (reference sequence). This CDR3 spans 15 amino acids. Trimming took 0 bases from V and 9 from J; bases not matched to a gene: 8. CDR3 protein: CASSLGLGTGALQYF. CDR3 nucleotide sequence: TGTGCCAGCAGCTTAGGCCTCGGGACAGGGGCCCTGCAGTACTTC.

This clonotype was counted only a few times. The genes are TRBV4-1 and TRBJ1-3; possible D gene TRBD1, 5 bases. The V gene lost 4 bases and the J gene lost 4 bases, with 11 bases spanning the gap. The CDR3 covers 14 residues. Germline CDR1 is MGHRA and CDR2 is YSYEKL. CDR3 loop: CASSRDPGGNTIYF. The CDR3 nucleotides read TGCGCCAGCAGCCGGGACCCCGGCGGAAACACCATATATTTT.

This chain uses TRBV3-1 with TRBJ1-1; D unresolved. V lost 4 bases and J lost 7, with 19 bases in between. CDR1 is LGHDT and CDR2 is YNNKEL in the germline V gene (reference sequence). This CDR3 region has 15 residues. The DNA of the CDR3 is TGTGCCAGCAGCCCCGCTGGCGGGATTTTAGGTGAAGCTTTCTTT. It translates to CASSPAGGILGEAFF.

This clonotype was recorded a few times. The chain combines TRBV24-1 with TRBJ2-2, with D unresolved. V was trimmed by 0 bases and J by 5 bases, leaving 6 bases between them. Germline V CDR1 and CDR2: KGHDR, SFDVKD. This CDR3 contains 14 residues. The CDR3 region has the DNA TGTGCCACCAGTGATTTGCAAGCGACCGGGGAGCTGTTTTTT. Protein: CATSDLQATGELFF.

In its sample, this clonotype was seen a few times. This sequence joins TRBV4-2 and TRBJ2-1; weak D call: TRBD2 (5 bases). This CDR3 is 15 amino acids long. Trimming pared 0 bases from V and 6 bases from J, leaving 12 bases between. CDR1 is LGHNA and CDR2 is YNFKEQ in the germline V gene. The CDR3 DNA is TGTGCCAGCAGCCAAGATTCCGGGGAGAGCAATGAGCAGTTCTTC. It codes for CASSQDSGESNEQFF.

This clonotype was picked up many times. The chain links TRBV20-1 to TRBJ2-7, with 14 bases matching TRBD2. The germline V gene encodes CDR1 DFQATT and CDR2 SNEGSKA (reference sequence). Unmatched junction bases numbered 1, after V lost 6 bases and J lost 0 bases. This CDR3 has 14 amino acids. CDR3 protein: CSAGTSGSSYEQYF. CDR3 sequence (DNA): TGCAGTGCCGGGACTAGCGGGAGCTCCTACGAGCAGTACTTC.

The rearrangement joins TRBV6-5 to TRBJ1-5; D is ambiguous. Trimming took 4 bases from V and 8 from J, leaving 12 bases between them. CDR1 MNHEY and CDR2 SVGAGI come from the germline V gene. The CDR3 totals 13 residues. The CDR3 DNA reads as TGTGCCAGCAGTTTCTCGCTGACGAAGCCCCAGCATTTT. Translated: CASSFSLTKPQHF.

This chain joins TRBV20-1 and TRBJ1-1; tentatively, D is TRBD1 (6 bases). Germline V gene lookup returns CDR1 DFQATT and CDR2 SNEGSKA (reference sequence). The V and J ends lost 4 bases and 2 bases respectively, with 17 bases between them. The CDR3 runs 15 residues. This CDR3 reads CSATKEGGLNTEAFF. DNA for the CDR3: TGCAGTGCTACCAAAGAAGGGGGGCTCAACACTGAAGCTTTCTTT.

Only a few counts were recorded for this clonotype. The chain joins TRBV10-2 to TRBJ1-1; D is unclear. Trimming stripped 2 bases from V and 4 bases from J, with 5 bases between. The CDR3 has 12 amino acids. Germline V gives CDR1 WSHSY, CDR2 SAAADI. The CDR3: CASSEMPTEAFF. CDR3 nucleotides: TGCGCCAGCAGTGAGATGCCCACTGAAGCTTTCTTT.

The chain recombines TRBV4-3 with TRBJ1-4; D remains ambiguous. Looked up from germline, CDR1 is LGHNA and CDR2 is YSLEER. The V gene lost 8 bases and the J gene lost 8 bases, with 24 bases spanning the gap. This CDR3 comprises 16 residues. The CDR3 protein is CASSRVLPLRGEKLFF. CDR3 sequence (DNA): TGCGCCAGCTCACGGGTTCTTCCTCTACGTGGAGAAAAACTGTTTTTT.

This clonotype appeared many times. This chain connects TRBV10-3 to TRBJ2-7; the D gene could be TRBD1 or TRBD2 (7 bases each). In germline, CDR1 is ENHRY, CDR2 SYGVKD. V was clipped by 0 bases and J by 1 base, with 19 bases between them. The CDR3 covers 18 residues. This CDR3 reads CAISESLGGRGLSYEQYF. The CDR3 nucleotides read TGTGCCATCAGTGAGTCTCTTGGGGGGAGGGGGCTTTCCTACGAGCAGTACTTC.

This clonotype was found a few times. J is TRBJ1-4 and V is TRBV4-1; a possible D gene is TRBD1 (6 bases). Germline lookup yields CDR1 MGHRA and CDR2 YSYEKL. The CDR3 covers 17 residues. The ends were cut back, 3 bases at V and 8 bases at J, with 22 bases in the middle. The CDR3 DNA follows: TGCGCCAGCAGCCATCCAGGCGGGGGGGCCCTAAAGGAAAAACTGTTTTTT. Encoded protein: CASSHPGGGALKEKLFF.